One T cell receptor beta chain is described in this entry. Its target is unknown. This record belongs to a study of shared clonotypes between healthy human individuals. Regarding the study as a whole: The low donor count limited represented genetic and exposure-history diversity.

TCRdb keeps only in-frame clones here, not all; method: immunoSEQ multiplex PCR. The sample records 600,000 or so clones, 95% to 98% being singletons. Naive-designated CD8 cells lacked CD45RO, were positively enriched for CCR7, and omitted terminally differentiated effector memory CD45RA+ cells. Germline values: CDR1 MGHDK, CDR2 SYGVNS. J gave up 1 base and V 1 base, and 1 base lay outside the gene matches. The CDR3 has 15 amino acids. This receptor was identified in a man aged 25-45 years in good health. Sequencing was carried out using naive CD8+ T cells sorted from blood. This sequence joins TRBV25-1 and TRBJ1-1, with 9 positions matching TRBD1. CDR3 amino acids: CASSESTGGNTEAFF. CDR3 DNA: TGTGCCAGCAGTGAATCGACAGGGGGGAACACTGAAGCTTTCTTT.